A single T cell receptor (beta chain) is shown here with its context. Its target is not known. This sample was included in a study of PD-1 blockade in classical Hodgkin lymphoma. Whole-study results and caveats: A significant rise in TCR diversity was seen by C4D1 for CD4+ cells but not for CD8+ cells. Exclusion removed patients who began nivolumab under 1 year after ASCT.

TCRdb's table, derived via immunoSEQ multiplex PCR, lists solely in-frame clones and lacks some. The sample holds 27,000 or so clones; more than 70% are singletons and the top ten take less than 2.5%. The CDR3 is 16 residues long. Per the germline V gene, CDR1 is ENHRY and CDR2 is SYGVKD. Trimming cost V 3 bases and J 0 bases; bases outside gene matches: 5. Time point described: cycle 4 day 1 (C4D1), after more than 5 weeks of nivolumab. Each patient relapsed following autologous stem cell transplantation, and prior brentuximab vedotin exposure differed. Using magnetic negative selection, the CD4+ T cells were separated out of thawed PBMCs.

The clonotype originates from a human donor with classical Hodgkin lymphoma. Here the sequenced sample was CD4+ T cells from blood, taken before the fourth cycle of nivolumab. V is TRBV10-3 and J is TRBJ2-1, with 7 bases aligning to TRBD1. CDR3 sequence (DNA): TGTGCCATCAGTGACCTCGGGGACAGCTCCTACAATGAGCAGTTCTTC. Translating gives CAISDLGDSSYNEQFF.